The 12 T cell receptor beta chains given below trace back to one sample, sequenced in a study of shared clonotypes between healthy human individuals. In the naive CD8 group, cells lacked CD45RO and were positively selected for CCR7, so terminally differentiated effector memory CD45RA+ cells were left out. The data were produced by immunoSEQ multiplex PCR, yet TCRdb's version contains in-frame clones alone and is incomplete. The table shows nearly 2 million clones, with roughly 95% occurring only once. The sample taken for sequencing was naive CD8+ T cells sorted from blood. The origin of the receptors is a man between 18 and 29 years old in good health.

The V and J genes are TRBV27 and TRBJ2-1; D is uncertain. The CDR3 is 14 amino acids. Trimming cost V 5 bases and J 6 bases, with 14 bases left between them. CDR1 is MNHEY and CDR2 is SMNVEV in the germline V gene (reference sequence). CDR3 coding DNA: TGTGCCAGCAGTCCCCTTCAAGGTCTCAATGAGCAGTTCTTC. It encodes CASSPLQGLNEQFF.

V usage is TRBV25-1 and J usage is TRBJ2-7; 9 bases map to TRBD1. With 2 bases clipped from V and 8 bases from J, the junction kept 10 bases outside the gene matches. In germline, CDR1 is MGHDK, CDR2 SYGVNS. The CDR3 extends over 15 amino acids. CDR3 DNA: TGTGCCAGCAGTGAAGGTAGGACAGGGGATCGTAAGCAGTACTTC. Protein: CASSEGRTGDRKQYF.

This rearrangement joins TRBV6-5 to TRBJ2-7; 7 nucleotides align to TRBD1. The ends lost 2 bases at V and 4 bases at J; junction bases unmatched: 8. This CDR3 is built from 15 residues. Per germline, CDR1 MNHEY and CDR2 SVGAGI. For the CDR3, the DNA is TGTGCCAGCAGTTACCCGACAGGGTCTGGGTACGAGCAGTACTTC. Translated: CASSYPTGSGYEQYF.

This clone was counted once. The chain is built from TRBV4-3 and TRBJ2-7, with D unresolved. The CDR3 has 15 residues. Germline loops: CDR1 LGHNA, CDR2 YSLEER. V lost 1 base, J lost 2 bases, and 12 bases lay in between. The CDR3 loop reads CASSQVLTEPYEQYF. The CDR3 nucleotides are TGCGCCAGCAGCCAAGTCCTAACGGAGCCCTACGAGCAGTACTTC.

The chain employs TRBV15 and TRBJ2-2; TRBD1 agrees at 7 bases. In germline, CDR1 is LNHNV, CDR2 YYDKDF (reference sequence). V shed 4 bases, J shed 6 bases, and the junction held 8 bases outside the gene matches. CDR3 length: 15 amino acids. CDR3 protein: CATSNNRGVSGELFF. CDR3 coding DNA: TGTGCCACCAGCAACAACAGGGGAGTATCCGGGGAGCTGTTTTTT. The full variable domain, with the rest looked up from reference TRBV15 and TRBJ2-2, is DAMVIQNPRYQVTQFGKPVTLSCSQTLNHNVMYWYQQKSSQAPKLLFHYYDKDFNNEADTPDNFQSRRPNTSFCFLDIRSPGLGDTAMYLCATSNNRGVSGELFFGEGSRLTVL.

With respect to this clone: Other DNA sequences in this specimen translate into the identical CDR3. The chain joins TRBV11-2 to TRBJ2-3, with a weak D call TRBD2 (5 bases). The CDR3 extends over 13 amino acids. The ends were cut back, 3 bases at V and 1 base at J, with 5 bases in the middle. Germline V CDR1 and CDR2: SGHAT, FQNNGV. This chain's CDR3 is CASSFGGTDTQYF. In nucleotides, the CDR3 is TGTGCCAGCAGCTTCGGGGGCACAGATACGCAGTATTTT. The full variable domain, its missing parts supplied by reference TRBV11-2 and TRBJ2-3, is EAGVAQSPRYKIIEKRQSVAFWCNPISGHATLYWYQQILGQGPKLLIQFQNNGVVDDSQLPKDRFSAERLKGVDSTLKIQPAKLEDSAVYLCASSFGGTDTQYFGPGTRLTVL.

CDR3 coding DNA: TGTGCCAGCAGCTTAGTTTCACCAGGAACAGATACGCAGTATTTT. It is translated as CASSLVSPGTDTQYF. This rearrangement joins TRBV7-2 to TRBJ2-3; no reliable D call. V shed 1 base and J shed 3 bases, with 11 bases lying between them. From germline, CDR1 is SGHTA and CDR2 FQGNSA. The CDR3 covers 15 residues.

This clone was found once. V is TRBV5-1 and J is TRBJ2-5; TRBD2 aligns across 14 bases. After removal of 0 bases from V and 3 bases from J, the junction contained 7 bases not matched to a gene. The CDR3 extends over 18 amino acids. Germline V gene lookup returns CDR1 SGHRS and CDR2 YFSETQ. CDR3 sequence: CASSLGTSGGPHKETQYF. The CDR3 DNA is TGCGCCAGCAGCTTGGGGACTAGCGGGGGGCCCCATAAAGAGACCCAGTACTTC.

V usage is TRBV4-1 and J usage is TRBJ2-7; 8 bases are a match to TRBD2. CDR1 is MGHRA, CDR2 YSYEKL, per germline. V dropped 4 bases and J dropped 4; count of bases not matched to a gene: 9. CDR3 length: 15 amino acids. CDR3 amino acids: CASSPVAGSEYEQYF. The CDR3 DNA is TGCGCCAGCAGCCCCGTAGCGGGAAGCGAGTACGAGCAGTACTTC.

This clone was detected a few times. As DNA, the CDR3 is TGTGCCAGCAGCTTAGGGACTAGCGGGACCTACGAGCAGTACTTC. Its translation: CASSLGTSGTYEQYF. This chain connects TRBV7-2 to TRBJ2-7; 12 bases fit TRBD2. This CDR3 contains 15 residues. Germline loops: CDR1 SGHTA, CDR2 FQGNSA. With V trimmed by 1 base and J by 2 bases, 0 bases remained unmatched.

This clone is a singleton in its sample. The rearrangement links TRBV27 to TRBJ2-7; D not certain. This CDR3 has 12 residues. CDR1 and CDR2 from the germline V gene are MNHEY and SMNVEV (reference sequence). V lost 6 bases to trimming and J lost 6 bases, with 12 bases between them. CDR3 nucleotides: TGTGCCAGCAGCCACAGCCCGTTCGAGCAGTACTTC. Translated, it gives CASSHSPFEQYF.

The chain uses TRBV5-1 and TRBJ1-1, with 8 bases identical to TRBD1. The CDR3 is 14 amino acids. The ends lost 0 bases at V and 5 bases at J; junction bases unmatched: 3. The germline V gene has CDR1 SGHRS and CDR2 YFSETQ. DNA of the CDR3: TGCGCCAGCAGCTTGGCAACAGGGGGAACTGAAGCTTTCTTT. Translation: CASSLATGGTEAFF.